This TCR beta chain appears in the sequencing data of a study of T cell repertoires in cytomegalovirus infection. Study as a whole: Evidence of both CMV infection and a matching HLA type came from public TCR beta signatures. Study-wide findings and caveats: Across the ex vivo response, the dominant clonotypes were HLA-C-restricted CMV-specific TCR beta clonotypes. There were carriers of CMV plus the relevant HLA, and cumulative public TCR beta family frequency identified them.

Germline V gene data show CDR1 as LGHDT and CDR2 as YNNKEL (reference sequence). V gave up 3 bases and J gave up 4 bases, with 13 bases separating them. The CDR3 length is 15 residues. A note on this clonotype: Its antigen remains unknown.

One entry per CDR3 protein, called by TCRdb with MiXCR from the reads. This repertoire shows 830,000 or so distinct CDR3 sequences, 30% to 35% found once; its top ten account for over 10%. Sequencing was performed on cultured CD8+ T cells from PBMCs, taken from culture after CMV antigen stimulation. The V gene is TRBV3-1, the J gene TRBJ2-1; D remains ambiguous. This clonotype was obtained from a human donor in good health (CMV status not recorded). Some clones in this sample may be carry-over from other donors' samples. CDR3 sequence (DNA): TGTGCCAGCAGCCAGGCTGCCGGGCCGTACAATGAGCAGTTCTTC. Its translation: CASSQAAGPYNEQFF.